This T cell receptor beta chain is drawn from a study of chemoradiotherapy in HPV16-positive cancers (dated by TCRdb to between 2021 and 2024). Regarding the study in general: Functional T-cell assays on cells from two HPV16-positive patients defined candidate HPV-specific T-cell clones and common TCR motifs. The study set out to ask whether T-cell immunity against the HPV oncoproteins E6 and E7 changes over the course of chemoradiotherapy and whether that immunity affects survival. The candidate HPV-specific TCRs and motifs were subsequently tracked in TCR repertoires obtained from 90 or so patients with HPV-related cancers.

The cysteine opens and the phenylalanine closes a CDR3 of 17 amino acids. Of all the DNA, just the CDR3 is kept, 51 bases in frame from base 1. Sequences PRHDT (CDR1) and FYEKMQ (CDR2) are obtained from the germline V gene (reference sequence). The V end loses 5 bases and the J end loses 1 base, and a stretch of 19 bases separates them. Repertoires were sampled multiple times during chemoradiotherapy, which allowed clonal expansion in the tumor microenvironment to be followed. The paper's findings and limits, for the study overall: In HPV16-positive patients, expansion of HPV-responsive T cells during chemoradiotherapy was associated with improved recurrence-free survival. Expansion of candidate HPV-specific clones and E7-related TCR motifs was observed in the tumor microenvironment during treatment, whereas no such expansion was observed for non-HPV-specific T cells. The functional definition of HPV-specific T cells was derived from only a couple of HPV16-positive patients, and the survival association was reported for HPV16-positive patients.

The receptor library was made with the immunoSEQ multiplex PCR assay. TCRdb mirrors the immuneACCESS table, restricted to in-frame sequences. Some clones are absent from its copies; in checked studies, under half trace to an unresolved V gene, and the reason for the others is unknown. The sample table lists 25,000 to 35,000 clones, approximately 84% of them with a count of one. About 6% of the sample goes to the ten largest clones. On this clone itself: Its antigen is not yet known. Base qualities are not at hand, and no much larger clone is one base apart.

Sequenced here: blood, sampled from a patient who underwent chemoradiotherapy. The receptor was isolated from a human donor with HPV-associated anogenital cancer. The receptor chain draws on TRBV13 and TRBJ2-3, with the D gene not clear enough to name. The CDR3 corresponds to CASSGPNEAVGTDTQYF. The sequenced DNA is TGTGCCAGCAGCGGACCTAACGAGGCCGTAGGCACAGATACGCAGTATTTT.